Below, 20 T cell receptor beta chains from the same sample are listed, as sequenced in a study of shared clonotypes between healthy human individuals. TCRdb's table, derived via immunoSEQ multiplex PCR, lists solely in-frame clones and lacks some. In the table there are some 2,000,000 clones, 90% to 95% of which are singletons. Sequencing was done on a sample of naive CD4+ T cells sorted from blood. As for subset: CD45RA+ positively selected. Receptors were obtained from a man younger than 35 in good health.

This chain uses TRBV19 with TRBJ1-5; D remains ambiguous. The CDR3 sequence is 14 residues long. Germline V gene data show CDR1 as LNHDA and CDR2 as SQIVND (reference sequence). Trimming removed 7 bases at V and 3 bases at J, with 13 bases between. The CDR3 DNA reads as TGTGCCAGTACGCCTGGGCAGTACAATCAGCCCCAGCATTTT. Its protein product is CASTPGQYNQPQHF.

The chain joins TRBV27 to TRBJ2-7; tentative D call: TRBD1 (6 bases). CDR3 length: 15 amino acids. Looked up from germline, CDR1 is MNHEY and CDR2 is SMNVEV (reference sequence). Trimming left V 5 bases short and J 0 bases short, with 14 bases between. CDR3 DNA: TGTGCCAGCAGTCTCCGGGACAAAGGCTCCTACGAGCAGTACTTC. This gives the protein CASSLRDKGSYEQYF.

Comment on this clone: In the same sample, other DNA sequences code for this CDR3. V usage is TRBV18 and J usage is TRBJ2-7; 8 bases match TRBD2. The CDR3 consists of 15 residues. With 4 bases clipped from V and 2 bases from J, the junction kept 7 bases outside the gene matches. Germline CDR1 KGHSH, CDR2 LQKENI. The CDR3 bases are TGTGCCAGCTCACTCACTAGCGGAGGCACCTACGAGCAGTACTTC. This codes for CASSLTSGGTYEQYF. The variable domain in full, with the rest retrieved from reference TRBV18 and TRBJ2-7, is NAGVMQNPRHLVRRRGQEARLRCSPMKGHSHVYWYRQLPEEGLKFMVYLQKENIIDESGMPKERFSAEFPKEGPSILRIQQVVRGDSAAYFCASSLTSGGTYEQYFGPGTRLTVT.

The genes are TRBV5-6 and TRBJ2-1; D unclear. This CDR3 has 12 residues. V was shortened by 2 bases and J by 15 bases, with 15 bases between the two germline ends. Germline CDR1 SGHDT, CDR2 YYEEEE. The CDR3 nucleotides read TGTGCCAGCAGCTTTTCCGCAGGCCCTCCGTTCTTC. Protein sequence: CASSFSAGPPFF.

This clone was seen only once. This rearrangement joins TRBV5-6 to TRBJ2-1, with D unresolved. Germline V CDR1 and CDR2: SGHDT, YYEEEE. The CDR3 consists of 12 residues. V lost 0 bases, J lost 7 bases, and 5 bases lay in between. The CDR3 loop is CASSLDVNEQFF. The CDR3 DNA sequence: TGTGCCAGCAGCTTGGATGTGAATGAGCAGTTCTTC.

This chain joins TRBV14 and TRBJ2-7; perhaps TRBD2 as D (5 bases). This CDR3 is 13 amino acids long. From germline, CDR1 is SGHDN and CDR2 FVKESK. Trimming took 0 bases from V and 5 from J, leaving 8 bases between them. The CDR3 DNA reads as TGTGCCAGCAGCCAAGATCGAGGGAACGAGCAGTACTTC. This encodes CASSQDRGNEQYF.

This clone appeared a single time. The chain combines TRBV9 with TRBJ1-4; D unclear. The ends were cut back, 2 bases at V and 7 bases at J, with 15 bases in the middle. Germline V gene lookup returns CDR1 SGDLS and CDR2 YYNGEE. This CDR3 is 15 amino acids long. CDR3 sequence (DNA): TGTGCCAGCAGCGTGACGGCTCTCGTGGGTGAAAAACTGTTTTTT. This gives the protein CASSVTALVGEKLFF.

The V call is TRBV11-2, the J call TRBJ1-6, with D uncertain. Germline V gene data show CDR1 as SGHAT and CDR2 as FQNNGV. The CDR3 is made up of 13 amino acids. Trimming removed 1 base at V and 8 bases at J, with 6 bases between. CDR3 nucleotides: TGTGCCAGCAGCTTAGTTTCTCATTCACCCCTCCACTTT. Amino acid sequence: CASSLVSHSPLHF.

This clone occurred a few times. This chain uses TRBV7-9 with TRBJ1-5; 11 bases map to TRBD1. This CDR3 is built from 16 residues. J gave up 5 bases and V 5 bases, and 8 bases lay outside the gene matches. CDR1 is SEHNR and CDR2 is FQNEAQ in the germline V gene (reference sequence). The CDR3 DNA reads TGTGCCAGCAGCCCCGGACAGGGGGCCTTCGATCAGCCCCAGCATTTT. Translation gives CASSPGQGAFDQPQHF.

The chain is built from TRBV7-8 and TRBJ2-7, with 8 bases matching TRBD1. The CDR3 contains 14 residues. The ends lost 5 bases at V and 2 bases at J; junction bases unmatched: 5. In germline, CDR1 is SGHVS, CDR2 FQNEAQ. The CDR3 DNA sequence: TGTGCCAGCAGCCCCGGGACAGGAACCTACGAGCAGTACTTC. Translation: CASSPGTGTYEQYF.

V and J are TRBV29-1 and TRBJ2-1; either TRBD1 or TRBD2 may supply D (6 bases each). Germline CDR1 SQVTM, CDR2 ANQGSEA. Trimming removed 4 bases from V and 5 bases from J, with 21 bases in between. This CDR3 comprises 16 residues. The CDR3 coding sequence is TGCAGCGTTGTGGGGGGACATAGGGACTGGAACAATGAGCAGTTCTTC. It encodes CSVVGGHRDWNNEQFF.

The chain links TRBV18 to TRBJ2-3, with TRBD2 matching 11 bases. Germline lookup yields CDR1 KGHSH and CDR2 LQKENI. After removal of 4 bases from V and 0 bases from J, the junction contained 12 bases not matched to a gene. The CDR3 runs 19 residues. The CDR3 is CASSRYTSGGETSTDTQYF. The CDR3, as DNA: TGTGCCAGCTCACGTTATACTAGCGGGGGAGAAACTAGCACAGATACGCAGTATTTT.

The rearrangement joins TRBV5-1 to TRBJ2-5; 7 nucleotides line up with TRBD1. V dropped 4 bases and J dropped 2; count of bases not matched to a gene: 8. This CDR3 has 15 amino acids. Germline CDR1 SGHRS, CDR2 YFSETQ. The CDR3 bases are TGCGCCAGCAGCAGGACACAGGGGCCACAAGAGACCCAGTACTTC. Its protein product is CASSRTQGPQETQYF.

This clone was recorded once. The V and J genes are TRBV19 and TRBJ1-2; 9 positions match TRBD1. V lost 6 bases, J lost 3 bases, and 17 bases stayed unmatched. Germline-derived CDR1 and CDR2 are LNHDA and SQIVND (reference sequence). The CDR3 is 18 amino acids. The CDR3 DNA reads TGTGCCAGTAGCGTATCCGGGAAAACAGGGGGCTGGGACTATGGCTACACCTTC. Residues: CASSVSGKTGGWDYGYTF. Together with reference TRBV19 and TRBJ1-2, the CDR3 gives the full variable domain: DGGITQSPKYLFRKEGQNVTLSCEQNLNHDAMYWYRQDPGQGLRLIYYSQIVNDFQKGDIAEGYSVSREKKESFPLTVTSAQKNPTAFYLCASSVSGKTGGWDYGYTFGSGTRLTVV.

The CDR3 protein is CASSFQTNTEAFF. The CDR3 nucleotides read TGTGCCAGCAGCTTCCAGACGAACACTGAAGCTTTCTTT. This rearrangement joins TRBV7-6 to TRBJ1-1; D gene uncertain. V lost 3 bases and J 1 base, leaving 6 bases between the germline ends. The CDR3 sequence is 13 residues long. CDR1 SGHVS and CDR2 FNYEAQ come from the germline V gene.

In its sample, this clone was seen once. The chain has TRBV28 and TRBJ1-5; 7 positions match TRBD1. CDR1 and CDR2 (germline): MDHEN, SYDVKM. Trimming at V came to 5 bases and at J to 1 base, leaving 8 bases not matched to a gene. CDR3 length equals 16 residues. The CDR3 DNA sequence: TGTGCCAGCAGTGAGACATTGGGACAGAGCAATCAGCCCCAGCATTTT. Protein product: CASSETLGQSNQPQHF.

CDR3 residues: CASYNENGRETQYF. DNA of the CDR3: TGCGCCAGCTACAATGAAAATGGGAGGGAGACCCAGTACTTC. This sequence joins TRBV5-1 and TRBJ2-5; TRBD2 is a possible D gene (6 bases). The ends were cut back, 7 bases at V and 5 bases at J, with 18 bases in the middle. The germline gives CDR1 SGHRS, CDR2 YFSETQ. The CDR3 loop spans 14 amino acids. Complete variable domain (other parts from reference TRBV5-1 and TRBJ2-5): KAGVTQTPRYLIKTRGQQVTLSCSPISGHRSVSWYQQTPGQGLQFLFEYFSETQRNKGNFPGRFSGRQFSNSRSEMNVSTLELGDSALYLCASYNENGRETQYFGPGTRLLVL.

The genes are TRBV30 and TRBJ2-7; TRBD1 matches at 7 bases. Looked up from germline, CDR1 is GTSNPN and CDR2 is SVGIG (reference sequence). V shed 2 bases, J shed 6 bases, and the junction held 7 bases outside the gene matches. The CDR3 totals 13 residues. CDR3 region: CAWSQGVSGEQYF. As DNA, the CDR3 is TGTGCCTGGAGTCAGGGGGTATCGGGCGAGCAGTACTTC.

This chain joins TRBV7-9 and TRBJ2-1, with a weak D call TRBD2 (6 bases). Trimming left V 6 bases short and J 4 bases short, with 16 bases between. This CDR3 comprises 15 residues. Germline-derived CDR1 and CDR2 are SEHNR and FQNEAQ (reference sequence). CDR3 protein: CASSTPGTEYNEQFF. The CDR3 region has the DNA TGTGCCAGCAGTACACCCGGGACTGAATACAATGAGCAGTTCTTC.

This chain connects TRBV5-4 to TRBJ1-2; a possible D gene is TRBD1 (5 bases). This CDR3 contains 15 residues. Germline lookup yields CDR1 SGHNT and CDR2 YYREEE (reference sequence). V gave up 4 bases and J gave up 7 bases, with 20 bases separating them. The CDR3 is CASSVPLGGSGGYTF. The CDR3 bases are TGTGCCAGCAGCGTCCCCCTGGGGGGGTCGGGTGGCTACACCTTC. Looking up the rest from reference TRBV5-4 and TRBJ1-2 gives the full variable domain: ETGVTQSPTHLIKTRGQQVTLRCSSQSGHNTVSWYQQALGQGPQFIFQYYREEENGRGNFPPRFSGLQFPNYSSELNVNALELDDSALYLCASSVPLGGSGGYTFGSGTRLTVV.